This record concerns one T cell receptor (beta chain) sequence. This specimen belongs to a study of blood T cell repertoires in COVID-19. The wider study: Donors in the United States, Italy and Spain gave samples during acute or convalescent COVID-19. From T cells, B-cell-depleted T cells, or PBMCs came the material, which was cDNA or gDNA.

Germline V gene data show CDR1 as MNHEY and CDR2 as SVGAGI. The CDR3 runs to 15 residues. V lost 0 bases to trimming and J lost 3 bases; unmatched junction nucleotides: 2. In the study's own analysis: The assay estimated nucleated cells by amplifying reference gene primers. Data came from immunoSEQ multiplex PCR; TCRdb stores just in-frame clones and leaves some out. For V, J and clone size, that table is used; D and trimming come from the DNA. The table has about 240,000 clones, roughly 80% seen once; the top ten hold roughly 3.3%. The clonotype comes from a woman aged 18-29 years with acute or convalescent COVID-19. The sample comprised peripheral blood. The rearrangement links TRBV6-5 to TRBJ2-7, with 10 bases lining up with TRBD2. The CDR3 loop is CASSYSSSGSYEQYF. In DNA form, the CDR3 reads TGTGCCAGCAGTTACTCTTCTAGCGGGAGCTACGAGCAGTACTTC.